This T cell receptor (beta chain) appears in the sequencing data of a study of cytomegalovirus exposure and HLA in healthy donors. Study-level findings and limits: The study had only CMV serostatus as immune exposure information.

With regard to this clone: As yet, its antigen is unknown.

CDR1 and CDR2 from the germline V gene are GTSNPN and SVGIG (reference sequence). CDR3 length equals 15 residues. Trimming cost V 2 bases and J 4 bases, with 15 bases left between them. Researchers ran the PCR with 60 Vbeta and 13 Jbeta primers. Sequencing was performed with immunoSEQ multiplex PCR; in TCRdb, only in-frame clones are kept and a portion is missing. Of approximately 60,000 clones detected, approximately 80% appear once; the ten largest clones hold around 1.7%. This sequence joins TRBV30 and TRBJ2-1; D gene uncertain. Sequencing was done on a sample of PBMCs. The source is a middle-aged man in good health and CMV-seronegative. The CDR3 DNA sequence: TGTGCCTGGAGTAATATTCACGGCGGTTACAATGAGCAGTTCTTC. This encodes CAWSNIHGGYNEQFF.